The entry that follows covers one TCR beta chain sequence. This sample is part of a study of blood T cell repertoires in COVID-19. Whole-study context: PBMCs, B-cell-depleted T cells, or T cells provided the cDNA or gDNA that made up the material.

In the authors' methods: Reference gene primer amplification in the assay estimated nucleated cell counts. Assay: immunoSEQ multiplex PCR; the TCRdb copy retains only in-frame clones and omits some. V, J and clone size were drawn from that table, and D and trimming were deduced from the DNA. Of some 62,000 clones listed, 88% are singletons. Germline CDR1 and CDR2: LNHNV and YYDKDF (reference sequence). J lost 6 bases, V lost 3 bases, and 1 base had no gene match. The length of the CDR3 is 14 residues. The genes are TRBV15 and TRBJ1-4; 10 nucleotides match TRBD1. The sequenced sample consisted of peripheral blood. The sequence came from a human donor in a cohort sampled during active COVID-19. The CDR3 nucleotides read TGTGCCACCAGCAGGGACAGGGGGGATGAAAAACTGTTTTTT. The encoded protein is CATSRDRGDEKLFF.